This TCR beta chain was sequenced in a study of OX40 agonist ivuxolimab in advanced cancers. On the study more broadly: The eligibility criteria allowed prior anti-PD-1, anti-PD-L1 or anti-CTLA-4 therapy, and around 40% had some.

This clone showed up just once. Its antigen remains unidentified. The repertoire was sequenced with immunoSEQ multiplex PCR; TCRdb's copy has only in-frame clones and lacks some. The sample includes 75,000 to 90,000 clones, approximately 90% of them seen just once. Autoimmune disease history or systemic immunosuppression barred patients. Study-wide results and caveats: Relative to CD4+, CD8+ T cells held more expanded clones on average.

The sequencing used CD4+ or CD8+ T cells sorted from blood, collected in a trial of the OX40 agonist ivuxolimab. This receptor was identified in an adult with an advanced solid tumor such as melanoma, head and neck, liver or kidney cancer.

CDR3 in DNA: TGTGCCTGGAGTGTTGGCGGGGGGATCACAGATACGCAGTATTTT. Translating gives CAWSVGGGITDTQYF. The J gene is TRBJ2-3, the V gene TRBV30; TRBD2 aligns across 8 bases. The CDR3 length is 15 residues. With 0 bases clipped from V and 2 bases from J, the junction kept 4 bases outside the gene matches. Germline V CDR1 and CDR2: GTSNPN, SVGIG (reference sequence).